The 20 T cell receptor beta chains below come from one sample, sequenced in a study of blood T cell repertoires in COVID-19. Only in-frame clones appear in the TCRdb table, and some are missing; sequencing was by immunoSEQ multiplex PCR. The repertoire holds approximately 300,000 clones, with around four fifths as singletons. Sample: peripheral blood. These receptors all come from a woman between 50 and 59 years old with active or convalescent COVID-19.

The gene calls are TRBV6-1 and TRBJ1-2, with 8 bases aligning to TRBD1. Germline V gene sequence: CDR1 MNHNS, CDR2 SASEGT. This CDR3 spans 14 amino acids. The J segment lost 4 bases and the V segment lost 2 bases, leaving 3 bases of the junction unmatched. CDR3 sequence reads: CASSEWDRPYGYTF. Written as DNA, the CDR3 is TGTGCCAGCAGTGAATGGGACAGGCCCTATGGCTACACCTTC.

This clone has more than one count but fewer than ten. The chain combines TRBV27 with TRBJ2-3, with a weak D call TRBD1 (7 bases). The V gene's germline CDR1 is MNHEY and CDR2 SMNVEV (reference sequence). The CDR3 totals 17 residues. V was clipped by 10 bases and J by 1 base, with 24 bases between them. The CDR3 sequence is CATSGGRGLAGTDTQYF. For the CDR3, the DNA is TGTGCCACCTCCGGGGGCAGGGGGTTGGCTGGCACAGATACGCAGTATTTT.

The genes are TRBV19 and TRBJ1-2, with D unresolved. This CDR3 contains 12 residues. V shed 3 bases and J shed 4 bases, with 6 bases lying between them. Germline assignment: CDR1 LNHDA and CDR2 SQIVND (reference sequence). Written as DNA, the CDR3 is TGTGCCAGTAGTATTCCAGGCTATGGCTACACCTTC. This translates into CASSIPGYGYTF.

The chain has TRBV20-1 and TRBJ2-7; no firm D call. The germline CDR1 and CDR2 sequences are DFQATT and SNEGSKA (reference sequence). This CDR3 has 10 residues. V lost 6 bases and J lost 2, with 5 bases in between. This CDR3 is CSASAYEQYF. The CDR3 DNA reads as TGCAGTGCCAGCGCCTACGAGCAGTACTTC.

V usage is TRBV10-3 and J usage is TRBJ1-2, with a tentative D call TRBD1 (5 bases). The germline V and J ends were trimmed by 2 bases and 12 bases, with 16 bases remaining between them. The germline V gene encodes CDR1 ENHRY and CDR2 SYGVKD. The CDR3 extends over 13 amino acids. The CDR3: CAISEVARWGHTF. Here the CDR3 DNA reads TGTGCCATCAGTGAGGTGGCCCGTTGGGGCCACACCTTC.

The chain links TRBV19 to TRBJ2-1; 7 positions agree with TRBD2. Germline CDR1 is LNHDA and CDR2 is SQIVND (reference sequence). The CDR3 extends over 15 amino acids. V lost 3 bases and J lost 1; bases outside the gene matches: 3. CDR3 loop: CASSMAGASYNEQFF. The CDR3 DNA reads TGTGCCAGTAGTATGGCGGGAGCTTCCTACAATGAGCAGTTCTTC.

The chain recombines TRBV27 with TRBJ1-2; TRBD1 is a possible D gene (6 bases). The V end lost 2 bases, the J end lost 4 bases, and 11 bases lay between the germline ends. There are 14 residues in the CDR3. Germline CDR1 is MNHEY and CDR2 is SMNVEV (reference sequence). The CDR3 sequence is CASSLAARGYGYTF. CDR3 bases: TGTGCCAGCAGTTTAGCCGCCAGGGGCTATGGCTACACCTTC.

The rearrangement links TRBV2 to TRBJ1-4, with 9 bases matching TRBD1. The CDR3 spans 14 residues. The germline gives CDR1 SNHLY, CDR2 FYNNEI. J lost 5 bases, V lost 3 bases, and 1 base had no gene match. Here the CDR3 reads CASSDGQGNEKLFF. The CDR3 DNA follows: TGTGCCAGCAGTGACGGACAGGGGAATGAAAAACTGTTTTTT.

V is TRBV27 and J is TRBJ2-1, with a weak D call TRBD2 (6 bases). Trimming pared 2 bases from V and 4 bases from J, leaving 15 bases between. Germline lookup yields CDR1 MNHEY and CDR2 SMNVEV (reference sequence). This CDR3 has 16 amino acids. The CDR3 DNA sequence: TGTGCCAGCAGTTTAGCCGGGACTGGGGGGTACAATGAGCAGTTCTTC. The encoded protein is CASSLAGTGGYNEQFF.

Here the CDR3 DNA reads TGTGCCAGTAGTGTTAGCGGGGGATTCAATGAGCAGTTCTTC. Its protein product is CASSVSGGFNEQFF. This chain joins TRBV19 and TRBJ2-1; 9 nucleotides align to TRBD2. The CDR3 is 14 amino acids. Germline-derived CDR1 and CDR2 are LNHDA and SQIVND (reference sequence). V lost 5 bases and J lost 6; bases outside the gene matches: 5.

The V and J genes are TRBV18 and TRBJ1-1; 10 positions agree with TRBD1. The CDR3 is 16 amino acids. Germline assignment: CDR1 KGHSH and CDR2 LQKENI. The V and J ends lost 1 base and 4 bases, in that order; junction bases with no gene match: 6. The CDR3 DNA is TGTGCCAGCTCACCACGACAGGGGGCGTTCGTCACTGAAGCTTTCTTT. Translated, it gives CASSPRQGAFVTEAFF.

This clone was seen at least ten times. The chain is built from TRBV10-1 and TRBJ2-2; D is possibly TRBD2 (5 bases). Germline lookup yields CDR1 WNHNN and CDR2 SYGVQD (reference sequence). This CDR3 is built from 12 residues. Trimming left V 8 bases short and J 1 base short, with 5 bases between. CDR3 coding DNA: TGCGCCAGCGGGAGGAACACCGGGGAGCTGTTTTTT. Translating it yields CASGRNTGELFF.

Notes on this clone: The sample contains more than one DNA sequence encoding this CDR3. The rearrangement uses TRBV5-1 and TRBJ1-3; D is uncertain. V was trimmed by 0 bases and J by 0 bases, leaving 7 bases between them. The V gene's germline CDR1 is SGHRS and CDR2 YFSETQ. This CDR3 is 15 amino acids long. The CDR3 nucleotides are TGCGCCAGCAGCTTGGTCGGCGGCTCTGGAAACACCATATATTTT. It yields the protein CASSLVGGSGNTIYF.

CDR3: CASSPGTGKQPQHF. DNA of the CDR3: TGTGCCAGCAGTCCAGGGACAGGGAAGCAGCCCCAGCATTTT. V gene TRBV6-5 combines with J gene TRBJ1-5; 9 nucleotides match TRBD1. In germline, CDR1 is MNHEY, CDR2 SVGAGI. CDR3 length: 14 residues. V dropped 5 bases and J dropped 7; count of bases not matched to a gene: 6.

V gene TRBV5-1 combines with J gene TRBJ1-1; unclear D gene. CDR1 and CDR2 (germline): SGHRS, YFSETQ. The CDR3 spans 15 residues. V was trimmed by 4 bases and J by 5 bases, leaving 18 bases between them. CDR3 amino acids: CASSPAAVGRTEAFF. As DNA, the CDR3 is TGCGCCAGCAGCCCGGCGGCAGTAGGGAGAACTGAAGCTTTCTTT. The whole variable domain, filled in from reference TRBV5-1 and TRBJ1-1, reads KAGVTQTPRYLIKTRGQQVTLSCSPISGHRSVSWYQQTPGQGLQFLFEYFSETQRNKGNFPGRFSGRQFSNSRSEMNVSTLELGDSALYLCASSPAAVGRTEAFFGQGTRLTVV.

The chain joins TRBV6-2 or TRBV6-3 to TRBJ2-5; TRBD2 is a possible D gene (7 bases). The CDR3 contains 13 residues. V lost 3 bases to trimming and J lost 10 bases, with 15 bases between them. Germline CDR1 is MNHEY and CDR2 is SVGEGT. The CDR3 spells CASSYEGGTNQYF. CDR3 in DNA: TGTGCCAGCAGTTATGAAGGGGGGACTAACCAGTACTTC.

This clone was counted once. This sequence joins TRBV27 and TRBJ2-1, with D perhaps matching TRBD1 (6 bases). The CDR3 runs 15 residues. Germline V lookup: CDR1 MNHEY, CDR2 SMNVEV (reference sequence). V lost 0 bases to trimming and J lost 6 bases, with 12 bases between them. The CDR3 spells CASSLSEQGGNEQFF. CDR3 in DNA: TGTGCCAGCAGTTTATCGGAACAGGGTGGCAATGAGCAGTTCTTC.

This clone was detected only a few times. The chain is built from TRBV7-2 and TRBJ1-5; 8 bases fit TRBD1. CDR1 and CDR2 (germline): SGHTA, FQGNSA. V was pared by 2 bases and J by 4 bases, with 13 bases of the junction left unmatched. This CDR3 has 18 residues. The CDR3 coding sequence is TGTGCCAGCAGCTTATCGCAAGGCAGGGGGCTGTCTAATCAGCCCCAGCATTTT. Its protein is CASSLSQGRGLSNQPQHF.

The gene calls are TRBV7-5 and TRBJ1-5; the D call TRBD1 from the table was never checked on the DNA. TRBV7-5 is a documented pseudogene. CDR3 length: 18 amino acids. CDR3 sequence (DNA): TGTGTCAGAAGCTTCCATCTCCTGAGGCCAGGGCCCAATCAGCCCCAGCATTTT. Its protein is CVRSFHLLRPGPNQPQHF.

The chain carries TRBV28 and TRBJ2-7, with D possibly TRBD2 on 7 matching bases. This CDR3 comprises 14 residues. V lost 8 bases, J lost 2 bases, and 16 bases lay in between. Germline V gives CDR1 MDHEN, CDR2 SYDVKM. CDR3 amino acids: CASGRSGGPYEQYF. DNA of the CDR3: TGTGCCAGCGGACGGTCGGGGGGCCCCTACGAGCAGTACTTC.